The TCR beta chain described here comes from a study of T cells in Graves' hyperthyroidism and ophthalmopathy. CDR3 size: 14 residues. V lost 5 bases and J lost 7; bases outside the gene matches: 8. Germline lookup yields CDR1 SEHNR and CDR2 FQNEAQ (reference sequence). There were TCR beta CDR3 regions amplified from RNA transcripts. The study used the HTBI primer set for a first-round RT-PCR of the TCR CDR3. Each CDR3 protein gets one entry after TCRdb re-called the multiplex PCR reads with MiXCR. The data contain 650,000 to 800,000 distinct CDR3 sequences, less than 45% of them singletons. The sample was peripheral blood or thyroid tissue (not recorded which). This TCR was recovered from an adult man with Graves' disease, either hyperthyroidism or ophthalmopathy (not recorded which). The gene calls are TRBV7-9 and TRBJ1-2; 9 positions match TRBD1. CDR3 nucleotide sequence: TGTGCCAGCAGCGGACAGGGGCTTAACGGTGGCTACACCTTC. This sequence encodes CASSGQGLNGGYTF.